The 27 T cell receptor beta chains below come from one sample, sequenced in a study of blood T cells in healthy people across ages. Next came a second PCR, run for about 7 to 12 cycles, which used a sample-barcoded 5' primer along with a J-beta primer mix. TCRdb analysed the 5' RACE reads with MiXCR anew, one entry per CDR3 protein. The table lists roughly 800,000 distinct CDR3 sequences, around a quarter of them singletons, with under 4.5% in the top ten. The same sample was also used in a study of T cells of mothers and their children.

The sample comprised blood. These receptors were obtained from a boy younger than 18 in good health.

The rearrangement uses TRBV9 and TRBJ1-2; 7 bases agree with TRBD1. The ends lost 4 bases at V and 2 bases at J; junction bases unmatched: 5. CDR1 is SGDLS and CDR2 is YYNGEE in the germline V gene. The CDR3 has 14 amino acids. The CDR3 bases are TGTGCCAGCAGCCCCCCGGGACAGAACTATGGCTACACCTTC. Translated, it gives CASSPPGQNYGYTF.

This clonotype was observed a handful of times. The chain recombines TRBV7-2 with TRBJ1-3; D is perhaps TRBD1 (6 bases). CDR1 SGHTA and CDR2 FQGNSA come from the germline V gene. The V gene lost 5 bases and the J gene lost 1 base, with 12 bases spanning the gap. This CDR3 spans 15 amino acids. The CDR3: CASSRTGTSGNTIYF. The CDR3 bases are TGTGCCAGCAGCCGTACAGGGACGTCTGGAAACACCATATATTTT.

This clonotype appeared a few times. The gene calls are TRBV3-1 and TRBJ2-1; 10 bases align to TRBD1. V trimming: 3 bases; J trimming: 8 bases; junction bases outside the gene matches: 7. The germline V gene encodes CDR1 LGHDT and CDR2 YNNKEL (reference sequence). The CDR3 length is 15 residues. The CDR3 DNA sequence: TGTGCCAGCAGCCACTCCGGGACAGGGGTGTATGAGCAGTTCTTC. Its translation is CASSHSGTGVYEQFF.

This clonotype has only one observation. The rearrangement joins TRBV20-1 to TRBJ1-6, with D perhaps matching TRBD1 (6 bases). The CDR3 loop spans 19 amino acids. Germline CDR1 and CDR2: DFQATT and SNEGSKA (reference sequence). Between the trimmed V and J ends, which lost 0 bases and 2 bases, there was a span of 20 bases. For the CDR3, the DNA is TGCAGTGCTAGAGATAATGGTAATACAGGGAACACCTATAATTCACCCCTCCACTTT. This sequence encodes CSARDNGNTGNTYNSPLHF.

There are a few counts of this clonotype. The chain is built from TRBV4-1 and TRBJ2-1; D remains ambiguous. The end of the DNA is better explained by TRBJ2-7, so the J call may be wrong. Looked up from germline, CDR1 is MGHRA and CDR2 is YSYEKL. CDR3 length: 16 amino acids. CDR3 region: CASSQESSIDPYEQYF. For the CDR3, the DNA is TGCGCCAGCAGCCAAGAGTCGAGTATTGACCCCTACGAGCAGTACTTC.

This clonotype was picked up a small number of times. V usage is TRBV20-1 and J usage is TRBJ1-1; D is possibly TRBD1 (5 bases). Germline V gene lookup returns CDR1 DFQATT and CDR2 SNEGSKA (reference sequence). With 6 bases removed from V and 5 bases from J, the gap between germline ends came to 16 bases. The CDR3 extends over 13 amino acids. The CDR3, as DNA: TGCAGTGCCCGGACCGGGGGGGGAACTGAAGCTTTCTTT. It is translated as CSARTGGGTEAFF.

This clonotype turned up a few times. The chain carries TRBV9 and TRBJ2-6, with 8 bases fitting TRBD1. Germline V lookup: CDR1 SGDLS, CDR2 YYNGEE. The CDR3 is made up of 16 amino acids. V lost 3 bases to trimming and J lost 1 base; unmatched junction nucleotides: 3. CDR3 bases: TGTGCCAGCAGCGAGTACAGGGGGTCTGGGGCCAACGTCCTGACTTTC. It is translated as CASSEYRGSGANVLTF.

In DNA, the CDR3 is TGTGCCAGCAGCTCCCTGGGACAGGGCAATCAGCCCCAGCATTTT. Translated, it gives CASSSLGQGNQPQHF. The V gene is TRBV7-9, the J gene TRBJ1-5, with 8 bases matching TRBD1. V gave up 4 bases and J gave up 2 bases; unmatched junction bases: 4. Germline V gene data show CDR1 as SEHNR and CDR2 as FQNEAQ (reference sequence). The CDR3 covers 15 residues. The entire variable domain, with the rest obtained from reference TRBV7-9 and TRBJ1-5, is as follows: DTGVSQNPRHKITKRGQNVTFRCDPISEHNRLYWYRQTLGQGPEFLTYFQNEAQLEKSRLLSDRFSAERPKGSFSTLEIQRTEQGDSAMYLCASSSLGQGNQPQHFGDGTRLSIL.

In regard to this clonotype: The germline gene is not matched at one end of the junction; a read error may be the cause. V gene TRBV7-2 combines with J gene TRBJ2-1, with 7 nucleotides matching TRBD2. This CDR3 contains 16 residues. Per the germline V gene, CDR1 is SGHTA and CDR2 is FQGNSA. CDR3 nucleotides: TGTGCCAGCAGCTTCCTAGGACTAGTCCCCTACAATGAGCAGCTCTTC. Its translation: CASSFLGLVPYNEQLF.

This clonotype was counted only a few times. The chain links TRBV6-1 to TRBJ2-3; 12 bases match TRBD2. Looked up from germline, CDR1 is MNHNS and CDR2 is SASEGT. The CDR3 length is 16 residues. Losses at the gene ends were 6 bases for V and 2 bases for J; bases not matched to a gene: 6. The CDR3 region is CASRKLAGGDTDTQYF. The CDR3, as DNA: TGTGCCAGCAGAAAGCTAGCGGGGGGGGACACAGATACGCAGTATTTT.

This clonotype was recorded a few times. This CDR3 is CSARTRTGGSYEQYF. CDR3 DNA sequence: TGCAGTGCTAGAACTCGGACAGGGGGATCCTACGAGCAGTACTTC. This chain uses TRBV20-1 with TRBJ2-7; 10 bases are a match to TRBD1. The trim removed 2 bases at V and 1 base at J, leaving 5 bases unmatched. This CDR3 region has 15 residues. Germline assignment: CDR1 DFQATT and CDR2 SNEGSKA (reference sequence).

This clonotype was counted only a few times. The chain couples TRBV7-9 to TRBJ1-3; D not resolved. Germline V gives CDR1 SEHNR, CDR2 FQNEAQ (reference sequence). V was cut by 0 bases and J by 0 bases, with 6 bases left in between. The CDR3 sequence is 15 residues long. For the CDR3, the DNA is TGTGCCAGCAGCTTAGCGCAGTTCTCTGGAAACACCATATATTTT. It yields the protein CASSLAQFSGNTIYF.

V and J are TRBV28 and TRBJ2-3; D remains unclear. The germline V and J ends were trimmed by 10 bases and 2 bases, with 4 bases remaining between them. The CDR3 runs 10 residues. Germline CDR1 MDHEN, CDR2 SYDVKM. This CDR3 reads CATSTDTQYF. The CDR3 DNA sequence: TGTGCCACCTCCACAGATACGCAGTATTTT.

The CDR3 bases are TGTGCCAGCTCACCAGACACCTACTATGGCTACACCTTC. It yields the protein CASSPDTYYGYTF. The J gene is TRBJ1-2, the V gene TRBV18, with unresolved D. The CDR3 has 13 residues. CDR1 and CDR2 from the germline V gene are KGHSH and LQKENI. V lost 2 bases and J 3 bases, leaving 7 bases between the germline ends.

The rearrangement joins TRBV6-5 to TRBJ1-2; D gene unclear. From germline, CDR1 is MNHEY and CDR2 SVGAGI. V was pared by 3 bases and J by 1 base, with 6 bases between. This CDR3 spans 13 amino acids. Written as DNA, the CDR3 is TGTGCCAGCAGTTATAACAGTAACTATGGCTACACCTTC. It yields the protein CASSYNSNYGYTF.

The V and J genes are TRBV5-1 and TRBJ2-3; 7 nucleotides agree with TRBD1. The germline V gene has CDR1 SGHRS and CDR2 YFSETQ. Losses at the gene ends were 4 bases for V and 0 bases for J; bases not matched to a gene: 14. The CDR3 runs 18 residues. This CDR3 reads CASSPNLHGTASTDTQYF. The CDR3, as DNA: TGCGCCAGCAGCCCCAATTTACACGGGACAGCTAGCACAGATACGCAGTATTTT.

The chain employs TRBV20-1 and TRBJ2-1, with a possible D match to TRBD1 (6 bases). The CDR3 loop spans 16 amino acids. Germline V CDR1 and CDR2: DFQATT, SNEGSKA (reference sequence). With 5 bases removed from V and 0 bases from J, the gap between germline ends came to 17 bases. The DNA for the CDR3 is TGCAGTGCTGAAAGGGGGTCCCACCTCTCCTACAATGAGCAGTTCTTC. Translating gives CSAERGSHLSYNEQFF.

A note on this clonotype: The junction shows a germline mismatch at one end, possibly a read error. The CDR3 is CASSSPTGGGYNGQFF. The CDR3 nucleotides read TGTGCCAGCAGTTCCCCGACAGGGGGCGGATACAATGGGCAGTTCTTC. This chain connects TRBV28 to TRBJ2-1; the match to TRBD1 covers 10 bases. Germline-derived CDR1 and CDR2 are MDHEN and SYDVKM. This CDR3 comprises 16 residues.

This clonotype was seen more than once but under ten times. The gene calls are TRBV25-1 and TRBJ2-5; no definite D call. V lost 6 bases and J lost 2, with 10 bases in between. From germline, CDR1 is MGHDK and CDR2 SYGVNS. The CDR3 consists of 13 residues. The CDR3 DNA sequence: TGTGCCAGCAGGAGGACGGTTCAAGAGACCCAGTACTTC. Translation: CASRRTVQETQYF.

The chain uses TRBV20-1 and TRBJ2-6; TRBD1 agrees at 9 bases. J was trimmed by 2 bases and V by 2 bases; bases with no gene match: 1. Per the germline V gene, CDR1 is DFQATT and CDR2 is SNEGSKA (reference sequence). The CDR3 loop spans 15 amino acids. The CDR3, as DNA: TGCAGTGCTAGACGGGACAGGGCTGGGGCCAACGTCCTGACTTTC. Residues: CSARRDRAGANVLTF.

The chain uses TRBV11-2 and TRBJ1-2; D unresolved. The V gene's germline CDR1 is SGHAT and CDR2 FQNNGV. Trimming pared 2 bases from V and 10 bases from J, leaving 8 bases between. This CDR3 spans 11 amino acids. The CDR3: CASSLNQDYTF. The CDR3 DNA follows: TGTGCCAGCAGCTTAAATCAGGACTACACCTTC.

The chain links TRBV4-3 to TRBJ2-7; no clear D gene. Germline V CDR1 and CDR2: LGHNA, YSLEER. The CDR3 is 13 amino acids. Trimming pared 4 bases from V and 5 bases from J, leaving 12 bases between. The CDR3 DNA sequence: TGCGCCAGCAGCCTAGAGCTCCGGAACGAGCAGTACTTC. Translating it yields CASSLELRNEQYF.

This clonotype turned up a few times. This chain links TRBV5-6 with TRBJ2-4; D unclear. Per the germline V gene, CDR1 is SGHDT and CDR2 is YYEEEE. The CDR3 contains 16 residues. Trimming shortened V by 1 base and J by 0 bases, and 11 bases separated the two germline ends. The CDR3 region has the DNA TGTGCCAGCAGCTTGCTGCGAGATATAGCCAAAAACATTCAGTACTTC. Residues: CASSLLRDIAKNIQYF.

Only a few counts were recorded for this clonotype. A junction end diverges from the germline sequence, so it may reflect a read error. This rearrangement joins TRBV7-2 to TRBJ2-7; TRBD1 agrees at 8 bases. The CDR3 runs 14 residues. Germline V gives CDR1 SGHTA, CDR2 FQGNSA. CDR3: CASSLMDRVYEQYF. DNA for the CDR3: TGTGCTAGCAGCTTAATGGACAGGGTGTACGAGCAGTACTTC. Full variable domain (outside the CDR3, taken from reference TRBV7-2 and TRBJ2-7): GAGVSQSPSNKVTEKGKDVELRCDPISGHTALYWYRQSLGQGLEFLIYFQGNSAPDKSGLPSDRFSAERTGGSVSTLTIQRTQQEDSAVYLCASSLMDRVYEQYFGPGTRLTVT.

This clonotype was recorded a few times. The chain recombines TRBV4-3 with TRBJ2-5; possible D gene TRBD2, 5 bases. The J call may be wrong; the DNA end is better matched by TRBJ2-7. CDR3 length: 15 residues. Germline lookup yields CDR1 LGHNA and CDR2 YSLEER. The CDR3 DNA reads TGCGCCAGCAGCCAAGATCGAGGACTTAACTACGAGCAGTACTTC. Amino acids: CASSQDRGLNYEQYF.

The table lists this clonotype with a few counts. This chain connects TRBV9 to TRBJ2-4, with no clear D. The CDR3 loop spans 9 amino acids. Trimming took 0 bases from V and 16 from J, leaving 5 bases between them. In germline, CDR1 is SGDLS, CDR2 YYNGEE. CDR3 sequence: CASSVGGYF. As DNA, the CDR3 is TGTGCCAGCAGCGTAGGAGGATACTTC.

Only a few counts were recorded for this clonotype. The CDR3 region has the DNA TGTGCCAGCAGTTTGAGTCAGCTACAAGAGACCCAGTACTTC. Protein sequence: CASSLSQLQETQYF. V usage is TRBV12-3 or TRBV12-4 and J usage is TRBJ2-1, with no clear D. The J call may be faulty, since TRBJ2-5 better matches the DNA end. The CDR3 contains 14 residues.